These 15 T cell receptor beta chains came from one sample sequenced in a study of memory B cells and T cells in multiple sclerosis. The assay was immunoSEQ multiplex PCR, and TCRdb's table has in-frame clones only and misses some. Of about 14,000 clones listed, roughly three quarters are singletons. Sequencing was carried out using memory (CD45RO+) CD4+ T cells from blood. The receptors come from a human donor with multiple sclerosis.

This clone was picked up one time. The V gene is TRBV28, the J gene TRBJ1-2; tentative D call: TRBD1 (5 bases). The germline V and J ends were trimmed by 9 bases and 1 base, with 15 bases remaining between them. The germline CDR1 and CDR2 sequences are MDHEN and SYDVKM. This CDR3 has 14 amino acids. Here the CDR3 reads CASWEGLSNYGYTF. Here the CDR3 DNA reads TGTGCCAGTTGGGAGGGACTGAGTAACTATGGCTACACCTTC.

The chain recombines TRBV10-3 with TRBJ2-5; maybe TRBD1 (6 bases). The CDR3 runs 13 residues. Germline V lookup: CDR1 ENHRY, CDR2 SYGVKD. The ends were cut back, 10 bases at V and 5 bases at J, with 17 bases in the middle. CDR3 region: CASEGDVRETQYF. The CDR3 coding sequence is TGTGCCAGCGAGGGGGACGTGAGGGAGACCCAGTACTTC.

The chain recombines TRBV5-4 with TRBJ2-5; TRBD2 might be the D (5 bases). The germline gives CDR1 SGHNT, CDR2 YYREEE (reference sequence). V was trimmed by 7 bases and J by 1 base, leaving 17 bases between them. CDR3 length: 15 residues. The CDR3 is CASSRGADPQETQYF. The CDR3, as DNA: TGTGCCAGCTCCCGGGGTGCGGACCCCCAAGAGACCCAGTACTTC.

V is TRBV15 and J is TRBJ1-1, with D hard to call. V shed 8 bases and J shed 1 base, with 17 bases lying between them. Germline assignment: CDR1 LNHNV and CDR2 YYDKDF (reference sequence). There are 15 residues in the CDR3. The CDR3 region is CATSSVTAKNTEAFF. CDR3 DNA: TGTGCCACCTCCTCTGTCACTGCAAAGAACACTGAAGCTTTCTTT. The full variable domain, in which reference TRBV15 and TRBJ1-1 provide the parts outside the CDR3, is DAMVIQNPRYQVTQFGKPVTLSCSQTLNHNVMYWYQQKSSQAPKLLFHYYDKDFNNEADTPDNFQSRRPNTSFCFLDIRSPGLGDTAMYLCATSSVTAKNTEAFFGQGTRLTVV.

The chain employs TRBV30 and TRBJ1-2, with TRBD1 matching over 7 bases. Per germline, CDR1 GTSNPN and CDR2 SVGIG (reference sequence). The CDR3 is 13 amino acids. J gave up 5 bases and V 2 bases, and 5 bases lay outside the gene matches. This CDR3 reads CAWSRTGWYGYTF. The CDR3 DNA is TGTGCCTGGAGTAGGACAGGATGGTATGGCTACACCTTC.

This clone was observed a handful of times. The chain uses TRBV20-1 and TRBJ2-5; D gene uncertain. Germline V gives CDR1 DFQATT, CDR2 SNEGSKA (reference sequence). V dropped 4 bases and J dropped 2 bases, with 5 bases sitting between them. This CDR3 has 11 residues. The chain's CDR3 is CSANRQETQYF. CDR3 nucleotides: TGCAGTGCTAACCGGCAAGAGACCCAGTACTTC.

The chain recombines TRBV28 with TRBJ1-2, with D unresolved. Trimming stripped 6 bases from V and 7 bases from J, with 6 bases between. Germline CDR1 MDHEN, CDR2 SYDVKM. The CDR3 covers 10 residues. This chain's CDR3 is CASSQLGYTF. CDR3 bases: TGTGCCAGCAGCCAACTTGGCTACACCTTC.

The chain combines TRBV27 with TRBJ1-4; 9 positions match TRBD1. The CDR3 extends over 17 amino acids. Looked up from germline, CDR1 is MNHEY and CDR2 is SMNVEV (reference sequence). The J segment lost 8 bases and the V segment lost 0 bases, leaving 10 bases of the junction unmatched. The CDR3 nucleotides are TGTGCCAGCAGTTTATCGGGGACAGGGCTCATAGGGGAAAAACTGTTTTTT. It encodes CASSLSGTGLIGEKLFF.

On this clone: A read error may account for a junction end that differs from germline. Other DNA sequences in this specimen translate into the identical CDR3. The V and J genes are TRBV7-9 and TRBJ1-1; D gene ambiguous. The germline CDR1 and CDR2 sequences are SEHNR and FQNEAQ (reference sequence). The CDR3 extends over 13 amino acids. The DNA of the CDR3 is TGTGCTAGCAGCTTTCAGCGGAACACTGAAGCTTTCTTT. It codes for CASSFQRNTEAFF.

The CDR3 region is CASSLLKGAAEAFF. The CDR3 coding sequence is TGTGCCAGCAGTTTATTGAAGGGGGCCGCTGAAGCTTTCTTT. V and J are TRBV28 and TRBJ1-1; 7 positions agree with TRBD1. Germline assignment: CDR1 MDHEN and CDR2 SYDVKM. The V segment lost 1 base and the J segment 6 bases; nucleotides outside the gene matches: 5. This CDR3 region has 14 residues.

V and J are TRBV27 and TRBJ1-4, with 7 nucleotides matching TRBD1. Germline lookup yields CDR1 MNHEY and CDR2 SMNVEV (reference sequence). V trimming: 5 bases; J trimming: 7 bases; junction bases outside the gene matches: 7. The CDR3 is made up of 14 amino acids. CDR3 in DNA: TGTGCCAGCAGTATAACAGGGGCGGGTGAAAAACTGTTTTTT. It yields the protein CASSITGAGEKLFF.

The chain couples TRBV28 to TRBJ2-7; 8 bases map to TRBD1. This CDR3 contains 15 residues. Germline trimming cut 6 bases from V and 0 bases from J; bases unmatched to any gene: 7. CDR1 MDHEN and CDR2 SYDVKM come from the germline V gene. CDR3 sequence reads: CASSGQGTSSYEQYF. The DNA for the CDR3 is TGTGCCAGCAGCGGACAGGGAACTTCCTCCTACGAGCAGTACTTC. Looking up the rest from reference TRBV28 and TRBJ2-7 gives the full variable domain: DVKVTQSSRYLVKRTGEKVFLECVQDMDHENMFWYRQDPGLGLRLIYFSYDVKMKEKGDIPEGYSVSREKKERFSLILESASTNQTSMYLCASSGQGTSSYEQYFGPGTRLTVT.

V gene TRBV5-1 combines with J gene TRBJ2-1; 13 bases are shared with TRBD2. The CDR3 totals 18 residues. From germline, CDR1 is SGHRS and CDR2 YFSETQ. Losses at the gene ends were 1 base for V and 4 bases for J; bases not matched to a gene: 8. CDR3 sequence: CASSLTIPGLAGYNEQFF. The DNA for the CDR3 is TGCGCCAGCAGCTTGACGATCCCGGGACTAGCGGGGTACAATGAGCAGTTCTTC.

The V and J genes are TRBV4-1 and TRBJ1-1; no clear D gene. Germline V CDR1 and CDR2: MGHRA, YSYEKL. The CDR3 contains 15 residues. V shed 1 base and J shed 9 bases, with 18 bases lying between them. The CDR3, as DNA: TGCGCCAGCAGCCAAGCGGTGGAGGAGCGTGGCAAAGCTTTCTTT. Translated, it gives CASSQAVEERGKAFF.

With respect to this clone: The same CDR3 also results from other DNA sequences found in this sample. The rearrangement uses TRBV5-1 and TRBJ2-3; 8 positions agree with TRBD2. V lost 1 base to trimming and J lost 1 base; unmatched junction nucleotides: 2. The CDR3 length is 15 residues. The germline V gene has CDR1 SGHRS and CDR2 YFSETQ. CDR3 protein: CASSLRGLGTDTQYF. The CDR3 nucleotides are TGCGCCAGCAGCTTGAGGGGACTAGGCACAGATACGCAGTATTTT.